The 6 T cell receptor beta chains given below trace back to one sample, sequenced in a study of identifying expanded T cells in peripheral blood. This table comes from immunoSEQ multiplex PCR, and its TCRdb copy is limited to in-frame clones, with some not included. The sample has 85,000 to 120,000 clones, roughly 88% seen once. The specimen sequenced was blood. These receptors were obtained from a person aged 18-70 years in good health.

The chain uses TRBV5-1 and TRBJ2-2, with a weak D call TRBD2 (6 bases). V was cut by 3 bases and J by 0 bases, with 9 bases left in between. This CDR3 region has 15 residues. Looked up from germline, CDR1 is SGHRS and CDR2 is YFSETQ. The CDR3 nucleotides are TGCGCCAGCAGCTGGGCGGGGCCGAACACCGGGGAGCTGTTTTTT. Residues: CASSWAGPNTGELFF.

CDR3 in amino acids: CAWSPRYSGVEQYF. The CDR3 region has the DNA TGTGCCTGGAGCCCAAGGTACTCAGGGGTCGAGCAGTACTTC. The chain is built from TRBV30 and TRBJ2-7; D might be TRBD1 (6 bases). Germline loops: CDR1 GTSNPN, CDR2 SVGIG (reference sequence). V shed 3 bases and J shed 6 bases, with 18 bases lying between them. CDR3 length: 14 residues.

The CDR3 coding sequence is TGTGCCAGCAGCTCCGGACTAGCGAATGTCCAGTTCTTC. This sequence encodes CASSSGLANVQFF. The chain recombines TRBV11-2 with TRBJ2-1; 9 bases match TRBD2. This CDR3 has 13 amino acids. CDR1 is SGHAT, CDR2 FQNNGV, per germline. V lost 4 bases, J lost 13 bases, and 8 bases stayed unmatched.

The chain couples TRBV7-8 to TRBJ2-7, with 9 bases fitting TRBD1. J gave up 0 bases and V 3 bases, and 21 bases lay outside the gene matches. CDR1 and CDR2 from the germline V gene are SGHVS and FQNEAQ. The CDR3 has 21 amino acids. The CDR3 bases are TGTGCCAGCAGCTTTAGAGCGGTGGGACAGGGACATATCACTTACTCCTACGAGCAGTACTTC. The encoded protein is CASSFRAVGQGHITYSYEQYF. The full variable domain, completed using reference TRBV7-8 and TRBJ2-7, is GAGVSQSPRYKVAKRGQDVALRCDPISGHVSLFWYQQALGQGPEFLTYFQNEAQLDKSGLPSDRFFAERPEGSVSTLKIQRTQQEDSAVYLCASSFRAVGQGHITYSYEQYFGPGTRLTVT.

V and J are TRBV6-5 and TRBJ1-2; D is uncertain. Germline CDR1 reads MNHEY; CDR2 reads SVGAGI. Trimming shortened V by 2 bases and J by 2 bases, and 6 bases separated the two germline ends. The CDR3 is 13 amino acids. CDR3 bases: TGTGCCAGCAGTTACCCAGAAAACTATGGCTACACCTTC. As protein: CASSYPENYGYTF.

The chain uses TRBV7-2 and TRBJ2-7, with 7 nucleotides matching TRBD2. Losses at the gene ends were 1 base for V and 0 bases for J; bases not matched to a gene: 9. This CDR3 has 17 amino acids. Germline CDR1 is SGHTA and CDR2 is FQGNSA. The CDR3 loop reads CASSLGALAAASYEQYF. CDR3 nucleotides: TGTGCCAGCAGCTTAGGCGCCCTAGCGGCTGCCTCCTACGAGCAGTACTTC. Full variable domain (remainder filled in from reference TRBV7-2 and TRBJ2-7): GAGVSQSPSNKVTEKGKDVELRCDPISGHTALYWYRQSLGQGLEFLIYFQGNSAPDKSGLPSDRFSAERTGGSVSTLTIQRTQQEDSAVYLCASSLGALAAASYEQYFGPGTRLTVT.